This TCR beta chain came from a study of regulatory T cells in long-lasting Graves disease. Overall study: Persistent cases were those of Graves' disease that involved over 5 years of antithyroid drugs with positive TSH receptor antibodies.

TCR beta libraries were built with iRepertoire HTBI primers and Arm-PCR of CDR3 regions. TCRdb processed the multiplex PCR reads anew with MiXCR; each CDR3 protein has one entry. The sample has roughly 450,000 distinct CDR3 sequences, around 21% seen once. The time point: persistent/refractory GD, antithyroid drugs over 5 years with positive TRAb. RNA isolated from PBMCs was used to make the TCR library. A roughly 8.3-milliliter sample of peripheral blood was drawn into EDTA tubes. Germline CDR1 MDHEN, CDR2 SYDVKM. V gave up 1 base and J gave up 8 bases, with 6 bases separating them. This CDR3 has 13 amino acids. General study points: TRBV28 was favored in persistent disease, as were TRBJ1-2 and TRBJ2-5.

This clonotype was found many times. Its cognate antigen is unknown. J is TRBJ1-6 and V is TRBV28; D call uncertain. Specimen: peripheral blood mononuclear cells (PBMCs), collected when the disease was refractory, from a patient treated with antithyroid drugs. This sequence originates from a female donor with Graves disease. The chain's CDR3 is CASSLLQYSPLHF. Written as DNA, the CDR3 is TGTGCCAGCAGTTTATTACAGTATTCACCCCTCCACTTT.